The 23 T cell receptor beta chains below come from one sample, sequenced in a study of cytomegalovirus exposure and HLA in healthy donors. The PCR made use of 60 Vbeta and 13 Jbeta primers. Generated by immunoSEQ multiplex PCR, the TCRdb table keeps only in-frame clones and is missing some. The sample contains around 300,000 clones, roughly four fifths of which appear only once. The sequenced material came from PBMCs. These receptors were obtained from a woman in her forties in good health and CMV-seropositive.

The gene calls are TRBV4-1 and TRBJ2-1; no definite D call. Germline V gives CDR1 MGHRA, CDR2 YSYEKL. The V gene lost 0 bases and the J gene lost 1 base, with 10 bases spanning the gap. The CDR3 spans 16 residues. This CDR3 is CASSQDLRRSYNEQFF. The CDR3 nucleotides read TGCGCCAGCAGCCAAGACCTGCGTCGATCCTACAATGAGCAGTTCTTC.

The chain employs TRBV19 and TRBJ1-5; D not certain. CDR3 size: 16 residues. The V gene lost 2 bases and the J gene lost 7 bases, with 18 bases spanning the gap. CDR1 and CDR2 from the germline V gene are LNHDA and SQIVND (reference sequence). The CDR3 sequence is CASSIKALAYGQPQHF. Written as DNA, the CDR3 is TGTGCCAGTAGTATAAAGGCACTTGCATACGGGCAGCCCCAGCATTTT.

V is TRBV19 and J is TRBJ2-7; TRBD1 aligns across 9 bases. The CDR3 runs 15 residues. Germline V lookup: CDR1 LNHDA, CDR2 SQIVND (reference sequence). V gave up 4 bases and J gave up 2 bases; unmatched junction bases: 6. The CDR3 reads CASSNRQGGAYEQYF. The CDR3 bases are TGTGCCAGTAGTAACCGACAGGGGGGAGCCTACGAGCAGTACTTC.

The chain employs TRBV7-9 and TRBJ2-5; 11 bases fit TRBD2. J was trimmed by 1 base and V by 5 bases; bases with no gene match: 6. The V gene's germline CDR1 is SEHNR and CDR2 FQNEAQ (reference sequence). This CDR3 comprises 16 residues. In DNA form, the CDR3 reads TGTGCCAGCAGCCTAGGGACTAGCGGCTTCCAAGAGACCCAGTACTTC. This gives the protein CASSLGTSGFQETQYF.

In its sample, this clone was seen a few times. V usage is TRBV6-1 and J usage is TRBJ1-5; TRBD1 matches at 8 bases. Germline CDR1 MNHNS, CDR2 SASEGT. The CDR3 is 15 residues long. The J segment lost 4 bases and the V segment lost 8 bases, leaving 10 bases of the junction unmatched. The CDR3 region has the DNA TGTGCCAGCGGCGGAACAGGGGGAAGGAATCAGCCCCAGCATTTT. Translating gives CASGGTGGRNQPQHF.

The chain recombines TRBV28 with TRBJ2-7, with D unclear. The CDR3 runs to 15 residues. Germline V gene data show CDR1 as MDHEN and CDR2 as SYDVKM. Trimming stripped 6 bases from V and 0 bases from J, with 15 bases between. The CDR3 region is CASRLSDGSSYEQYF. CDR3 nucleotide sequence: TGTGCCAGCAGGCTAAGCGACGGAAGCTCCTACGAGCAGTACTTC.

This clone was seen once. V and J are TRBV12-2 and TRBJ2-1; TRBD2 was called by the table and not checked on the DNA. TRBV12-2 is shown as a pseudogene. This CDR3 has 15 amino acids. The CDR3 DNA follows: TGTGCAAGTCGCTTAGGGGCTAGCGGGCTCAATGAGCAGTTCTTC. Amino acids: CASRLGASGLNEQFF.

V is TRBV5-6 and J is TRBJ1-1, with 7 nucleotides matching TRBD1. V was pared by 5 bases and J by 0 bases, with 7 bases of the junction left unmatched. Germline assignment: CDR1 SGHDT and CDR2 YYEEEE. The CDR3 extends over 15 amino acids. Here the CDR3 DNA reads TGTGCCAGCAGTAGATTGGGACAGATGAACACTGAAGCTTTCTTT. Translating it yields CASSRLGQMNTEAFF.

The genes are TRBV7-2 and TRBJ2-7, with D uncertain. Germline CDR1 SGHTA, CDR2 FQGNSA. The CDR3 runs to 13 residues. Between the trimmed V and J ends, which lost 1 base and 3 bases, there was a span of 7 bases. The DNA of the CDR3 is TGTGCCAGCAGCTTAGAAGCTAACTACGAGCAGTACTTC. Protein: CASSLEANYEQYF.

The rearrangement uses TRBV5-4 and TRBJ2-7, with 8 bases that match TRBD1. V trimming: 5 bases; J trimming: 3 bases; junction bases outside the gene matches: 7. Per the germline V gene, CDR1 is SGHNT and CDR2 is YYREEE (reference sequence). The length of the CDR3 is 14 residues. The CDR3 DNA sequence: TGTGCCAGCAGTTCCGGGACAGGCGACTACGAGCAGTACTTC. Residues: CASSSGTGDYEQYF.

In its sample, this clone was seen once. The gene calls are TRBV11-2 and TRBJ1-3; no reliable D call. This CDR3 spans 16 amino acids. Germline CDR1 is SGHAT and CDR2 is FQNNGV. V dropped 6 bases and J dropped 0 bases, with 15 bases sitting between them. The CDR3 sequence is CASSITVPLSGNTIYF. Here the CDR3 DNA reads TGTGCCAGCAGTATAACGGTTCCCCTCTCTGGAAACACCATATATTTT.

The chain links TRBV6-1 to TRBJ2-7; 7 bases align to TRBD1. J gave up 6 bases and V 7 bases, and 9 bases lay outside the gene matches. CDR3 length: 13 residues. From germline, CDR1 is MNHNS and CDR2 SASEGT. CDR3 region: CASNPPGQSEQYF. CDR3 sequence (DNA): TGTGCCAGCAACCCACCGGGACAGAGCGAGCAGTACTTC.

The chain employs TRBV7-2 and TRBJ1-4, with 9 bases aligning to TRBD1. V trimming: 5 bases; J trimming: 10 bases; junction bases outside the gene matches: 5. In germline, CDR1 is SGHTA, CDR2 FQGNSA. This CDR3 comprises 13 residues. For the CDR3, the DNA is TGTGCCAGCAGCCCCTCGGGACAGGGAAAACTGTTTTTT. Translating gives CASSPSGQGKLFF.

This chain links TRBV19 with TRBJ2-1; D unresolved. CDR1 and CDR2 (germline): LNHDA, SQIVND (reference sequence). The CDR3 has 16 residues. Between the trimmed V and J ends, which lost 4 bases and 0 bases, there was a span of 13 bases. As DNA, the CDR3 is TGTGCCAGTAGTACCGGCGGCTTAGCCTCCTACAATGAGCAGTTCTTC. Translation gives CASSTGGLASYNEQFF.

V usage is TRBV14 and J usage is TRBJ2-3; 8 nucleotides line up with TRBD1. Germline V gene lookup returns CDR1 SGHDN and CDR2 FVKESK. V lost 3 bases and J lost 0; bases outside the gene matches: 5. This CDR3 comprises 16 residues. The CDR3: CASSQRGQGSTDTQYF. CDR3 sequence (DNA): TGTGCCAGCAGCCAGAGAGGACAGGGTAGCACAGATACGCAGTATTTT.

This rearrangement joins TRBV30 to TRBJ2-1, with no clear D. The CDR3 has 14 residues. Trimming took 2 bases from V and 0 from J, leaving 8 bases between them. The germline CDR1 and CDR2 sequences are GTSNPN and SVGIG (reference sequence). The DNA of the CDR3 is TGTGCCTGGAGTCCGAGTAGCTCCTACAATGAGCAGTTCTTC. It translates to CAWSPSSSYNEQFF.

The chain uses TRBV5-6 and TRBJ1-4; 9 bases fit TRBD1. J gave up 0 bases and V 4 bases, and 7 bases lay outside the gene matches. Germline V gene data show CDR1 as SGHDT and CDR2 as YYEEEE. This CDR3 spans 17 amino acids. The CDR3 DNA reads as TGTGCCAGCAGCCGGAGGACAGGGGATGCAACTAATGAAAAACTGTTTTTT. Translating gives CASSRRTGDATNEKLFF. The full variable domain, its missing parts supplied by reference TRBV5-6 and TRBJ1-4, is DAGVTQSPTHLIKTRGQQVTLRCSPKSGHDTVSWYQQALGQGPQFIFQYYEEEERQRGNFPDRFSGHQFPNYSSELNVNALLLGDSALYLCASSRRTGDATNEKLFFGSGTQLSVL.

The chain combines TRBV19 with TRBJ2-1; 13 positions agree with TRBD2. Germline V gene lookup returns CDR1 LNHDA and CDR2 SQIVND (reference sequence). Trimming at V came to 6 bases and at J to 0 bases, leaving 5 bases not matched to a gene. This CDR3 region has 17 residues. This CDR3 is CASSARTSGSSYNEQFF. In DNA form, the CDR3 reads TGTGCCAGTAGCGCACGGACTAGCGGGAGCTCCTACAATGAGCAGTTCTTC. Full variable domain (rest looked up from reference TRBV19 and TRBJ2-1): DGGITQSPKYLFRKEGQNVTLSCEQNLNHDAMYWYRQDPGQGLRLIYYSQIVNDFQKGDIAEGYSVSREKKESFPLTVTSAQKNPTAFYLCASSARTSGSSYNEQFFGPGTRLTVL.

The rearrangement links TRBV7-9 to TRBJ2-7, with 7 bases aligning to TRBD2. This CDR3 has 13 amino acids. The germline V gene has CDR1 SEHNR and CDR2 FQNEAQ (reference sequence). J lost 5 bases, V lost 3 bases, and 4 bases had no gene match. In nucleotides, the CDR3 is TGTGCCAGCAGCTTTGGGGGGGGTGACGAGCAGTACTTC. It yields the protein CASSFGGGDEQYF.

This chain connects TRBV9 to TRBJ2-7; 7 nucleotides line up with TRBD1. CDR1 and CDR2 from the germline V gene are SGDLS and YYNGEE. The CDR3 runs to 18 residues. V lost 4 bases to trimming and J lost 3 bases; unmatched junction nucleotides: 19. The CDR3 DNA reads as TGTGCCAGCAGCCCCACCCCCGGGACACAGGGGTTCGGCTACGAGCAGTACTTC. This gives the protein CASSPTPGTQGFGYEQYF.

The chain employs TRBV29-1 and TRBJ2-7, with 8 positions matching TRBD1. The J segment lost 2 bases and the V segment lost 3 bases, leaving 9 bases of the junction unmatched. CDR3 length: 15 amino acids. CDR1 SQVTM and CDR2 ANQGSEA come from the germline V gene. CDR3 sequence (DNA): TGCAGCGTTGAGTTATGGGACAGGCCCACCTACGAGCAGTACTTC. Amino acids: CSVELWDRPTYEQYF.

The chain couples TRBV27 to TRBJ1-2; 9 nucleotides align to TRBD1. Per the germline V gene, CDR1 is MNHEY and CDR2 is SMNVEV (reference sequence). Trimming took 4 bases from V and 6 from J; bases not matched to a gene: 12. This CDR3 has 16 residues. CDR3: CASSSGPGTGKHGYTF. The CDR3 DNA is TGTGCCAGCAGTTCCGGTCCCGGGACAGGGAAGCATGGCTACACCTTC.

This chain joins TRBV27 and TRBJ2-7; 7 bases map to TRBD2. Germline values: CDR1 MNHEY, CDR2 SMNVEV (reference sequence). V dropped 6 bases and J dropped 4; count of bases not matched to a gene: 15. The CDR3 runs 16 residues. The CDR3 DNA reads as TGTGCCAGCAGCCTAATGGGGACTATGAATGGGTACGAGCAGTACTTC. Translation gives CASSLMGTMNGYEQYF.